This T cell receptor beta chain was sequenced for a study of cytomegalovirus exposure and HLA in healthy donors. Findings and caveats of the study: Most TCRs appeared rarely, but some public TCRs recurred in many donors. Later analysis demonstrated an association between a missense DCLRE1C variant and TCR beta V- and J-gene trimming. Researchers reported that a few CMV-associated chains were confirmed in vitro as CMV antigen-specific.

About this clone: Its antigen is unidentified.

Germline assignment: CDR1 LGHNT and CDR2 FRNRAP. CDR3 size: 19 residues. J was trimmed by 0 bases and V by 4 bases; bases with no gene match: 15. The PCR contained 60 Vbeta and 13 Jbeta primers. Clones were sequenced by immunoSEQ multiplex PCR, and TCRdb holds only the in-frame ones, with some missing. Of 150,000 to 200,000 clones in the sample, 75% to 90% were seen once. The sample taken for sequencing was PBMCs. This receptor was identified in a girl aged 2 to 10 in good health and CMV-seropositive. The rearrangement uses TRBV12-5 and TRBJ2-1, with 7 bases matching TRBD2. The CDR3 protein is CASGYQPGLLSSSYNEQFF. The CDR3 coding sequence is TGTGCTAGTGGTTACCAACCGGGACTACTATCAAGCTCCTACAATGAGCAGTTCTTC.